Listed below are T cell receptor beta chains from one sample, sequenced in a study of cytomegalovirus exposure and HLA in healthy donors. TCRdb's table, derived via immunoSEQ multiplex PCR, lists solely in-frame clones and lacks some. Among about 180,000 clones, 78% were seen once, and the ten largest hold about 12%. The specimen was PBMCs. Every receptor here comes from a woman between 45 and 60 years old in good health and CMV-seropositive. Both conserved end residues are part of each CDR3.

cdr3_aa j_call v_call
CAIGDINTGELFF TRBJ2-2 TRBV10-3
CASSSGLAGGEDTQYF TRBJ2-3 TRBV6-5
CASSQGHPDRGEQYF TRBJ2-7 TRBV4-1
CASSIGQGGYEQYF TRBJ2-7 TRBV19
CSAGLLAGETNEQFF TRBJ2-1 TRBV29-1
CASSSSPTYEQYF TRBJ2-7 TRBV6-5
CASNVKGGGEEAFF TRBJ1-1 TRBV5-1
CASSPGLAGLGYNEQFF TRBJ2-1 TRBV9
CASSGSGGRETQYF TRBJ2-5 TRBV2
CAWSVPGGNTDTQYF TRBJ2-3 TRBV30
CASSLVAVLDNEQFF TRBJ2-1 TRBV7-8
CASSRDRGNQPQHF TRBJ1-5 TRBV6-1
CASSPNREDTQYF TRBJ2-3 TRBV7-3